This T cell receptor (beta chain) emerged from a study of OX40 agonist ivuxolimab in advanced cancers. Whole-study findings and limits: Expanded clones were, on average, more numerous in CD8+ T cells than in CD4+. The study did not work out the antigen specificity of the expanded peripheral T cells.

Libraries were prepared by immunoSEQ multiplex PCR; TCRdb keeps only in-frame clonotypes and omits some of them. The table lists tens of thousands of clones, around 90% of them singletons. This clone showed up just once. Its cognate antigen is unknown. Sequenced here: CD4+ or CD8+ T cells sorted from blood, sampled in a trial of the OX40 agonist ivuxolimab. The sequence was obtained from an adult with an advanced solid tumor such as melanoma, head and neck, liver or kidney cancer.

CDR3 in amino acids: CASSPPGGVYNEQFF. The CDR3 bases are TGTGCCAGCTCACCCCCCGGTGGGGTCTACAATGAGCAGTTCTTC. The rearrangement joins TRBV18 to TRBJ2-1; D gene unclear. This CDR3 spans 15 amino acids. Trimming removed 3 bases at V and 3 bases at J, with 12 bases between. Germline loops: CDR1 KGHSH, CDR2 LQKENI.